The clone carrying this TCR beta chain was counted at least ten times. Antigen unknown. The source of the sample is a study of response to subunit inactivated influenza vaccine. Overall study results and limits: Each seasonal influenza vaccination recruits few new T cells, the authors suggested.

TCRdb used MiXCR to reprocess the RT-PCR reads, holding one entry per CDR3 protein. This table has around 650,000 distinct CDR3 sequences, around 16% appearing once. The clonotype originates from a man aged 45-65 years who received an inactivated influenza vaccine. Sequencing was performed on PBMCs from blood, taken roughly 13 days after vaccination.

The CDR3 protein is CASSQMPTGELFF. CDR3 DNA sequence: TGCGCCAGCAGCCAAATGCCAACCGGGGAGCTGTTTTTT. The chain uses TRBV4-1 and TRBJ2-2; D is uncertain. With 2 bases removed from V and 5 bases from J, the gap between germline ends came to 6 bases. This CDR3 region has 13 residues. CDR1 is MGHRA and CDR2 is YSYEKL in the germline V gene.